This T cell receptor beta chain was recovered during a study of blood T cell repertoires in COVID-19. Study-level background: COVID-19 samples collected from the United States, Italy and Spain covered acute and convalescent phases.

Authors' methods: Reference gene primer amplification gave estimated nucleated cell counts. The table came from immunoSEQ multiplex PCR; TCRdb's copy has only in-frame clones and leaves some out. V, J and clone size derive from that table, while D and trimming were established from the DNA sequence. Here the sample spans roughly 70,000 clones, around four fifths being singletons. Germline loops: CDR1 SQVTM, CDR2 ANQGSEA. The CDR3 has 12 residues. V lost 6 bases and J lost 7; bases outside the gene matches: 5. The sequence derives from a human donor in a cohort sampled during active COVID-19. The specimen sequenced was peripheral blood. The chain employs TRBV29-1 and TRBJ2-1; TRBD2 agrees at 8 bases. In DNA, the CDR3 is TGCAGCGTAGCGGGAGAAAGAAATGAGCAGTTCTTC. Its protein product is CSVAGERNEQFF.